This is a list of T cell receptor beta chains from one sample in a study of T cell changes during pregnancy in multiple sclerosis. The assay was immunoSEQ multiplex PCR, and TCRdb's table has in-frame clones only and misses some. The sample includes approximately 38,000 clones, 94% seen only once; the top ten take over 1.5%. The sequences come from peripheral blood, collected in the third trimester of pregnancy. The receptors stem from a female donor with multiple sclerosis, enrolled in a pregnancy study. Each CDR3 is given with its conserved first and last residue. The order of the fields is clone size, J gene, V gene, D gene, CDR3 protein, CDR3 DNA. A D gene is named only where the DNA matches it firmly. Only some rows state a clone size, as once, few, many or a class for expanded clones.

. TRBJ2-7 TRBV2 TRBD2 CASRRLASEQYF TGTGCCAGCAGGCGACTAGCGTCCGAGCAGTACTTC
. TRBJ2-7 TRBV28 TRBD2 CASSDLAGGPHEQYF TGTGCCAGCAGTGATCTAGCGGGAGGGCCGCACGAGCAGTACTTC
. TRBJ1-1 TRBV2 . CASSEFGGTLPGTEAFF TGTGCCAGCAGTGAATTTGGGGGGACTCTACCTGGCACTGAAGCTTTCTTT
. TRBJ2-2 TRBV11-1 . CASSLRGGQNTGELFF TGTGCCAGCAGCCTCCGCGGGGGCCAAAACACCGGGGAGCTGTTTTTT
. TRBJ2-3 TRBV30 . CAWSVDFTDTQYF TGTGCCTGGAGTGTTGACTTCACAGATACGCAGTATTTT
. TRBJ1-2 TRBV6-5 . CASTLGTWGHYGYTF TGTGCCAGCACCCTAGGGACATGGGGACACTATGGCTACACCTTC
once TRBJ2-2 TRBV5-1 . CASSFRLGTGELFF TGCGCCAGCAGTTTTCGACTGGGCACCGGGGAGCTGTTTTTT
. TRBJ1-6 TRBV5-1 . CASSLQGSRNSPLHF TGCGCCAGCAGCTTACAGGGCTCTCGTAATTCACCCCTCCACTTT
. TRBJ1-2 TRBV18 . CASSPLGGEKGGYTF TGTGCCAGCTCACCACTTGGCGGGGAGAAGGGTGGCTACACCTTC
. TRBJ2-7 TRBV28 TRBD1 CASSLSGGISYEQYF TGTGCCAGCAGTTTATCAGGGGGCATTTCCTACGAGCAGTACTTC
. TRBJ1-5 TRBV19 TRBD1 CASSIDGTDQPQHF TGTGCCAGTAGTATAGATGGGACAGATCAGCCCCAGCATTTT
. TRBJ2-5 TRBV18 TRBD1 CASSPGTGLYQETQYF TGTGCCAGCTCACCCGGGACAGGCCTGTACCAAGAGACCCAGTACTTC
. TRBJ1-1 TRBV28 . CASSLWQEVNTEAFF TGTGCCAGCAGTTTATGGCAGGAGGTGAACACTGAAGCTTTCTTT
. TRBJ1-5 TRBV27 TRBD1 CASSLTGRGNQPQHF TGTGCCAGCAGTTTAACTGGCAGGGGGAATCAGCCCCAGCATTTT
medium-sized TRBJ2-1 TRBV4-3 . CASSQELGGVSNEQFF TGCGCCAGCAGCCAAGAACTAGGCGGAGTTAGCAATGAGCAGTTCTTC
. TRBJ2-2 TRBV7-9 . CASSLRGSGNTGELFF TGTGCCAGCAGCTTAAGGGGGAGTGGCAACACCGGGGAGCTGTTTTTT
. TRBJ1-6 TRBV19 TRBD1 CASTYSTGTDNSPLHF TGTGCCAGTACCTATTCGACCGGGACAGATAATTCACCCCTCCACTTT
once TRBJ2-7 TRBV4-2 TRBD1 CASSQTGTGNYEQYF TGTGCCAGCAGCCAAACCGGGACAGGTAACTACGAGCAGTACTTC
. TRBJ1-2 TRBV4-3 . CASSQDSGGSNYGYTF TGCGCCAGCAGCCAAGATAGTGGGGGGTCCAACTATGGCTACACCTTC
. TRBJ2-7 TRBV5-1 TRBD2 CASSRTSVDEQYF TGCGCCAGCAGCCGGACTAGCGTCGACGAGCAGTACTTC
. TRBJ1-1 TRBV30 . CAWSTQRWTEAFF TGTGCCTGGAGTACTCAGAGGTGGACTGAAGCTTTCTTT
. TRBJ1-5 TRBV5-5 . CASSLTGQPQHF TGTGCCAGCAGCTTGACAGGGCAGCCCCAGCATTTT
. TRBJ2-7 TRBV7-9 TRBD2 CASSLVPTTSGRTYEQYF TGTGCCAGCAGCTTAGTCCCAACTACTAGCGGGAGAACCTACGAGCAGTACTTC
. TRBJ2-7 TRBV30 TRBD1 CAWSPGQGDEQYF TGTGCCTGGAGTCCGGGACAGGGGGACGAGCAGTACTTC
. TRBJ2-5 TRBV10-3 TRBD2 CAISALAGGQETQYF TGTGCCATCAGTGCCCTAGCGGGAGGACAAGAGACCCAGTACTTC
. TRBJ1-3 TRBV5-1 TRBD1 CASSARQGDGNTIYF TGCGCCAGCAGCGCCCGTCAGGGGGACGGAAACACCATATATTTT
. TRBJ2-5 TRBV5-6 TRBD2 CASSRTSGSIETQYF TGTGCCAGCAGCCGGACTAGCGGGAGTATAGAGACCCAGTACTTC
. TRBJ1-2 TRBV4-3 TRBD1 CASSQVGTGGYGYTF TGCGCCAGCAGCCAAGTCGGGACAGGGGGCTATGGCTACACCTTC
. TRBJ1-2 TRBV5-1 TRBD1 CASSPGGRIYGYTF TGCGCCAGCAGTCCAGGGGGCAGGATCTATGGCTACACCTTC
. TRBJ2-7 TRBV5-1 TRBD1 CATSTGFDEQYF TGCGCCACCTCGACAGGGTTTGACGAGCAGTACTTC
. TRBJ2-7 TRBV6-1 . CASSRQSSYEQYF TGTGCCAGCAGCCGACAGAGCTCCTACGAGCAGTACTTC
. TRBJ1-2 TRBV19 . CASSVSLVPEGYGYTF TGTGCCAGTAGTGTCTCCCTCGTCCCCGAGGGCTATGGCTACACCTTC
. TRBJ2-2 TRBV2 . CASSGGGGELFF TGTGCCAGCAGTGGGGGCGGCGGGGAGCTGTTTTTT
. TRBJ1-2 TRBV5-1 TRBD1 CASSATGYDGYTF TGCGCCAGCAGCGCGACAGGGTACGATGGCTACACCTTC
. TRBJ1-1 TRBV19 . CASTPGHLRTEAFF TGTGCCAGTACCCCGGGACACCTAAGGACTGAAGCTTTCTTT
. TRBJ2-7 TRBV19 . CASMEGREQYF TGTGCCAGTATGGAGGGCCGCGAGCAGTACTTC
. TRBJ2-6 TRBV28 . CASRDSSGANVLTF TGTGCCAGCAGGGACAGCTCTGGGGCCAACGTCCTGACTTTC
. TRBJ2-5 TRBV28 . CASSPTGDQETQYF TGTGCCAGCAGTCCTACCGGGGACCAAGAGACCCAGTACTTC
. TRBJ1-2 TRBV7-8 . CASSLWTDKPDGYTF TGTGCCAGCAGCCTATGGACAGATAAACCCGATGGCTACACCTTC
. TRBJ1-1 TRBV5-5 . CASSFEGHTEAFF TGTGCCAGCAGCTTTGAGGGCCACACTGAAGCTTTCTTT